This T cell receptor beta chain was sequenced for a study of graft-versus-host responses after intestinal transplantation. Overall study: As for transplant type, recipients had multivisceral, liver-intestinal, or isolated intestinal grafts.

General study points: HvG clone declines early post-transplant were associated with peak circulating GvH levels. Investigators detected GvH clones in recipient marrow, with some emerging earlier in ileum or blood.

A note on this clone: Its antigen is currently unknown.

This CDR3 spans 13 amino acids. The germline V gene encodes CDR1 MNHEY and CDR2 SVGAGI. The germline V and J ends were trimmed by 1 base and 5 bases, with 5 bases remaining between them. TCRdb's table, derived via immunoSEQ multiplex PCR, lists solely in-frame clones and lacks some. The data hold approximately 90,000 clones, with 90% to 95% observed a single time. Source: unstimulated CD8+ T cells sorted from spleen or lymph node cells, taken before intestinal transplant. The gene calls are TRBV6-5 and TRBJ2-2, with unresolved D. The TCR comes from a human donor who received an intestinal transplant. CDR3 nucleotide sequence: TGTGCCAGCAGTTACTTCAGGACCGGGGAGCTGTTTTTT. Amino acid sequence: CASSYFRTGELFF.